Below, 3 T cell receptor beta chains from the same sample are listed, as sequenced in a study of T cells in localized non-small cell lung cancer. The protocol was immunoSEQ multiplex PCR, while the TCRdb copy is restricted to in-frame clones and leaves out a portion. Of around 25,000 clones listed, more than 75% were seen once; the top ten hold about 4%. This material consisted of peripheral blood, taken before any cancer treatment. Source of these receptors: a woman aged 35 to 70 with stage I lung adenocarcinoma.

V is TRBV5-6 and J is TRBJ2-5, with TRBD1 identical over 8 bases. Germline V CDR1 and CDR2: SGHDT, YYEEEE. The length of the CDR3 is 14 residues. V gave up 4 bases and J gave up 3 bases; unmatched junction bases: 5. The CDR3 region is CASSKAGGEETQYF. DNA for the CDR3: TGTGCCAGCAGCAAAGCAGGGGGCGAAGAGACCCAGTACTTC.

This chain links TRBV2 with TRBJ1-1; 9 bases match TRBD1. The germline V gene has CDR1 SNHLY and CDR2 FYNNEI. CDR3 length equals 13 residues. V shed 7 bases and J 5 bases; nucleotides not matched to a gene: 5. Written as DNA, the CDR3 is TGTGCCAGCACCAGAGACAGGGGGACTGAAGCTTTCTTT. It translates to CASTRDRGTEAFF.

Here the CDR3 reads CASSYSKRNGNTIYF. The DNA for the CDR3 is TGTGCCAGCAGTTACTCGAAGCGAAACGGAAACACCATATATTTT. The V gene is TRBV6-5, the J gene TRBJ1-3; no definite D call. CDR3 length equals 15 residues. V lost 0 bases, J lost 4 bases, and 10 bases lay in between. Germline values: CDR1 MNHEY, CDR2 SVGAGI.